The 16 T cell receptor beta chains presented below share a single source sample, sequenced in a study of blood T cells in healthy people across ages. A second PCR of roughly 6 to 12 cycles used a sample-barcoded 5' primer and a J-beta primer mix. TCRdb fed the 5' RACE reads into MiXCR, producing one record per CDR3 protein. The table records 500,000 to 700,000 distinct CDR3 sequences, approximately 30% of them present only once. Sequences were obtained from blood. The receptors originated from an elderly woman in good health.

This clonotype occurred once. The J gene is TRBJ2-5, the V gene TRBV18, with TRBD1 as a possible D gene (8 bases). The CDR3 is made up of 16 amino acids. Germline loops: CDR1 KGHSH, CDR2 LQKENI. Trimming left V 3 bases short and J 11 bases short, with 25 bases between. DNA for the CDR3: TGTGCCAGCTCACCCCGACAGGGGAGGGGCTACAATGAGCAGTACTTC. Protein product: CASSPRQGRGYNEQYF.

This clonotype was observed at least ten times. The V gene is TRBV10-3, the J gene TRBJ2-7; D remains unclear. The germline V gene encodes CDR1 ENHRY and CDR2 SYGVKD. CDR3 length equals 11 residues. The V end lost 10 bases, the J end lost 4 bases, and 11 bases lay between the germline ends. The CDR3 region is CATKGAYEQYF. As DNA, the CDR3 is TGTGCCACCAAAGGTGCGTACGAGCAGTACTTC.

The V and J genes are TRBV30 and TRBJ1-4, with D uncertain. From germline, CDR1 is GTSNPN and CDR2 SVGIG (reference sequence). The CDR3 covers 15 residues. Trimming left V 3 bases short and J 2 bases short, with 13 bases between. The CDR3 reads CAWRFTTGTNEKLFF. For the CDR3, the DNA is TGTGCCTGGAGATTTACTACGGGGACTAATGAAAAACTGTTTTTT.

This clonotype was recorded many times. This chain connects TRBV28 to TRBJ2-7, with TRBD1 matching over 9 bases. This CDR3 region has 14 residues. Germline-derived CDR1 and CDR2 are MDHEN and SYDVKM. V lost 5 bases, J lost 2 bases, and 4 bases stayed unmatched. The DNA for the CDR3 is TGTGCCAGCAGTGGGACAGGGAATGCCTACGAGCAGTACTTC. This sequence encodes CASSGTGNAYEQYF.

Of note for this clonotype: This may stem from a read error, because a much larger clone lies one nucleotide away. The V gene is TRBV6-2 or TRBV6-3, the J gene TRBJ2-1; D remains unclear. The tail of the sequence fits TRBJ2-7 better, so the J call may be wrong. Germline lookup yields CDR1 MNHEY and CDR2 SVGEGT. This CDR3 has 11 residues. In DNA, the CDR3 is TGTGCCAGCAACGACGGCAATGAGCAGTACTTC. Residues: CASNDGNEQYF.

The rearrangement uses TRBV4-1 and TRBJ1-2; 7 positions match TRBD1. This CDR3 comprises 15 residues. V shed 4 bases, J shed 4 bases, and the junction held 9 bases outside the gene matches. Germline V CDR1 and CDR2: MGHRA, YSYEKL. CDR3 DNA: TGCGCCAGCAGCCCCTTAACAGGGGTGGTCTATGGCTACACCTTC. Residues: CASSPLTGVVYGYTF.

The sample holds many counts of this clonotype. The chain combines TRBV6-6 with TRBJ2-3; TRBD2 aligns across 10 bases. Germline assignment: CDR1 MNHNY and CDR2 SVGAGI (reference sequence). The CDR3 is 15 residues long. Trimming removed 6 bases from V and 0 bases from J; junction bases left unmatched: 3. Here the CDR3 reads CASRSSGGSTDTQYF. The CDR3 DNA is TGTGCCAGCAGAAGTAGCGGGGGGAGCACAGATACGCAGTATTTT.

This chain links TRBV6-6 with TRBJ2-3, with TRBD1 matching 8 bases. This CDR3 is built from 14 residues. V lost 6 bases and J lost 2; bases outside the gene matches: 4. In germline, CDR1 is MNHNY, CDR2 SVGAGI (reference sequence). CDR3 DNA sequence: TGTGCCAGCAGAAGGACAGGGAACACAGATACGCAGTATTTT. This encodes CASRRTGNTDTQYF.

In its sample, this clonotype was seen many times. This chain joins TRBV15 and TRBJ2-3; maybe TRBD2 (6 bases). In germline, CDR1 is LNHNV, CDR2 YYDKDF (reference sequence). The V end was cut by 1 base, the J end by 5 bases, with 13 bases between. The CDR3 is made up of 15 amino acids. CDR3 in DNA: TGTGCCACCAGCAGAGTCGGGGGTGAGGGAGATACGCAGTATTTT. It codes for CATSRVGGEGDTQYF. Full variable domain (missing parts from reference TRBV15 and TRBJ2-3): DAMVIQNPRYQVTQFGKPVTLSCSQTLNHNVMYWYQQKSSQAPKLLFHYYDKDFNNEADTPDNFQSRRPNTSFCFLDIRSPGLGDTAMYLCATSRVGGEGDTQYFGPGTRLTVL.

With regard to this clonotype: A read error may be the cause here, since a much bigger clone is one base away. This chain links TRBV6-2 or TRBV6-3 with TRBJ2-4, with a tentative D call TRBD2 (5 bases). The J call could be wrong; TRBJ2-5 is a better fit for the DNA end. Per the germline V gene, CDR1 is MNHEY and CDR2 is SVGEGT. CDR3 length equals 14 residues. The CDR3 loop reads CASSYLDGEETQYF. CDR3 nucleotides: TGTGCCAGCAGTTACCTCGACGGGGAAGAGACCCAGTACTTC.

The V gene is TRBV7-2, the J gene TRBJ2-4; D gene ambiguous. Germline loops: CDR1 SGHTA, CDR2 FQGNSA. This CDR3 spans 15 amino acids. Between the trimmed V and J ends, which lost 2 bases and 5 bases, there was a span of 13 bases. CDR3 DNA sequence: TGTGCCAGCAGCTTAAGTAGTCAAGGGCAAAACATTCAGTACTTC. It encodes CASSLSSQGQNIQYF.

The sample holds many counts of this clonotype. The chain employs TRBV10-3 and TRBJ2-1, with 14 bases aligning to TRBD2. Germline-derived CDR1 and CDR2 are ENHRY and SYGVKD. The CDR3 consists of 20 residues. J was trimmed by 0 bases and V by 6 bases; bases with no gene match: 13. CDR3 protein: CAIRGLAGGPGESSYNEQFF. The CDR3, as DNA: TGTGCCATCAGAGGACTAGCGGGGGGACCGGGGGAGAGCTCCTACAATGAGCAGTTCTTC.

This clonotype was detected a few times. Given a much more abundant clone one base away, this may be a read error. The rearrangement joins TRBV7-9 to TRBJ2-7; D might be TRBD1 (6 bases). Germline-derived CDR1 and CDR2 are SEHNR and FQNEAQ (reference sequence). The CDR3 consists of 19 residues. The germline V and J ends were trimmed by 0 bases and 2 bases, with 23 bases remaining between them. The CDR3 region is CASSLALAPSGTPTYEQYF. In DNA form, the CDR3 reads TGTGCCAGCAGCTTAGCATTGGCCCCCTCCGGGACACCCACCTACGAGCAGTACTTC.

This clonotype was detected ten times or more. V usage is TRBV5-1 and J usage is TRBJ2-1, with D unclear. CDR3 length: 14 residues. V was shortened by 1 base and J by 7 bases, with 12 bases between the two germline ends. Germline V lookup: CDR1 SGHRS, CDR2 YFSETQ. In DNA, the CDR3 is TGCGCCAGCAGCTTGAGTGGACGACAAAATGAGCAGTTCTTC. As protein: CASSLSGRQNEQFF.

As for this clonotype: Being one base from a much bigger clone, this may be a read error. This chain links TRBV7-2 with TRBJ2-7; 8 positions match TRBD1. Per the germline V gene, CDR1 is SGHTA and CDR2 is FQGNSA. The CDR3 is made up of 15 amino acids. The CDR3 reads CASSSRDRYSYGQYF. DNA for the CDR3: TGTGCCAGCAGCTCGAGGGACAGGTACTCCTACGGGCAGTACTTC.

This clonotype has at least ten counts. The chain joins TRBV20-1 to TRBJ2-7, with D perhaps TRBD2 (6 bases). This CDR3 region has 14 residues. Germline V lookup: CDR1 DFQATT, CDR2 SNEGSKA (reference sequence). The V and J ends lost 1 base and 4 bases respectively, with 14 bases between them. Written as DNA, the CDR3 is TGCAGTGCTAGAGTTTGGGGAGGCGGATACGAGCAGTACTTC. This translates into CSARVWGGGYEQYF.